This TCR beta chain originates from a study of OX40 agonist ivuxolimab in advanced cancers. Using immunoSEQ multiplex PCR, the repertoire was profiled, and TCRdb retains in-frame clones only, with some absent. In the table there are tens of thousands of clones, around 90% of which are singletons. CDR3 length: 13 amino acids. V was pared by 3 bases and J by 5 bases, with 10 bases between. Germline V gives CDR1 MNHEY, CDR2 SVGAGI. This sequence joins TRBV6-5 and TRBJ1-2; D uncertain. This receptor was obtained from an adult with an advanced solid tumor such as melanoma, head and neck, liver or kidney cancer. The sample was CD4+ or CD8+ T cells sorted from blood, taken in a trial of the OX40 agonist ivuxolimab. In DNA, the CDR3 is TGTGCCAGCAGTTATAAGGGAAAGTATGGCTACACCTTC. It codes for CASSYKGKYGYTF.